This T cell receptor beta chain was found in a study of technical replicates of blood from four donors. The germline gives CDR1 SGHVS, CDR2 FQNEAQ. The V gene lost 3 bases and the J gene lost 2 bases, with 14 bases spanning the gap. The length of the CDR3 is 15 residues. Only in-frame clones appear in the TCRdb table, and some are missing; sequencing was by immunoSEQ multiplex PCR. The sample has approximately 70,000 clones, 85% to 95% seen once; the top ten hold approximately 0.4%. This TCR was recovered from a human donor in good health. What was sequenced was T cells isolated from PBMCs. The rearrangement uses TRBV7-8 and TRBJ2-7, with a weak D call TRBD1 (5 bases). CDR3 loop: CASSLGRESPYEQYF. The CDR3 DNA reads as TGTGCCAGCAGCTTGGGCAGGGAATCGCCCTACGAGCAGTACTTC.